The 29 T cell receptor beta chains in this list originate from one sample, sequenced in a study of T cells in Graves' hyperthyroidism and ophthalmopathy (dated by TCRdb to about 2019). The method behind the library was multiplex PCR. Sequenced using an Illumina HiSeq 2000. The TCR beta CDR3 regions were amplified from RNA transcripts. The first round of RT-PCR for the TCR CDR3 was performed with the HTBI primer set and the Qiagen OneStep RT-PCR kit. Using fastp at Q25 and MiXCR, TCRdb reprocessed the public reads and kept productive beta chains. Rows merge per CDR3 protein into single entries with the most common DNA and genes. The sample table holds about 110,000 distinct CDR3 sequences, of which 15% to 20% were seen once. The top ten clones comprise about 42% of the sample. The sequenced sample was blood. The receptor set was obtained from a woman in her forties or fifties with Graves' hyperthyroidism.

This clonotype has at least ten counts. The CDR3 sequence is CASSLKGAGNEQFF. For the CDR3, the DNA is TGTGCCAGCAGCTTAAAAGGCGCAGGCAATGAGCAGTTCTTC. This chain joins TRBV7-9 and TRBJ2-1; no clear D. Per germline, CDR1 SEHNR and CDR2 FQNEAQ (reference sequence). This CDR3 is built from 14 residues. V lost 2 bases and J lost 6, with 11 bases in between.

Regarding this clonotype: Since a much larger clone is just one base distant, this may be a read error. The V and J genes are TRBV10-3 and TRBJ2-4, with a possible D match to TRBD1 (5 bases). Looked up from germline, CDR1 is ENHRY and CDR2 is SYGVKD. The CDR3 loop spans 13 amino acids. The CDR3 reads CATSVDSKNIQYF. Written as DNA, the CDR3 is TGTGCCACCAGTGTAGACAGCAAAAACATTCAGTACTTC.

This clonotype was found many times. The V call is TRBV7-3, the J call TRBJ1-1; no firm D call. Trimming took 1 base from V and 11 from J, leaving 17 bases between them. CDR1 is SGHTA and CDR2 is FQGTGA in the germline V gene. The CDR3 sequence is 14 residues long. The CDR3 loop is CASSLIIVGVLAFF. The CDR3 DNA is TGTGCCAGCAGCTTAATTATCGTGGGCGTCCTGGCTTTCTTT.

The sample holds many counts of this clonotype. The CDR3 DNA is TGTGCCAGCACCTACTCGAGCCCCGGGACGAGGAACTCCTACGAGCAGTACGTC. Protein: CASTYSSPGTRNSYEQYV. The V call is TRBV7-2, the J call TRBJ2-7, with D perhaps TRBD1 or TRBD2 (5 bases each). The CDR3 is made up of 18 amino acids. Germline CDR1 reads SGHTA; CDR2 reads FQGNSA. Trimming left V 7 bases short and J 0 bases short, with 25 bases between.

This clonotype was counted at least ten times. The rearrangement links TRBV18 to TRBJ2-1; 10 bases are a match to TRBD1. CDR1 is KGHSH and CDR2 is LQKENI in the germline V gene. Losses at the gene ends were 3 bases for V and 6 bases for J; bases not matched to a gene: 5. The CDR3 is 15 residues long. The CDR3 DNA reads TGTGCCAGCTCACCTGAGGGGACAGGGGCCAATGAGCAGTTCTTC. It codes for CASSPEGTGANEQFF.

This clonotype came up many times. V is TRBV29-1 and J is TRBJ2-5, with D hard to call. CDR1 is SQVTM, CDR2 ANQGSEA, per germline. The V end was cut by 2 bases, the J end by 10 bases, with 14 bases between. The CDR3 sequence is 12 residues long. The chain's CDR3 is CSVETRTVGQYF. CDR3 nucleotides: TGCAGCGTTGAAACCAGGACCGTGGGCCAGTACTTC.

In this sample, this clonotype turned up many times. This chain uses TRBV20-1 with TRBJ1-4; D not certain. The CDR3 has 15 residues. Germline lookup yields CDR1 DFQATT and CDR2 SNEGSKA (reference sequence). The V gene lost 3 bases and the J gene lost 2 bases, with 13 bases spanning the gap. CDR3 in amino acids: CSARTHRSTNEKLFF. The CDR3 DNA reads as TGCAGTGCTAGGACCCACCGGTCGACTAATGAAAAACTGTTTTTT.

This clonotype showed up many times. V usage is TRBV20-1 and J usage is TRBJ1-4; possibly TRBD1 for D (6 bases). The CDR3 has 14 residues. V shed 0 bases and J shed 8 bases, with 13 bases lying between them. CDR1 and CDR2 from the germline V gene are DFQATT and SNEGSKA (reference sequence). The CDR3 DNA follows: TGCAGTGCTAGAGAAGGGGGGGTAGGAGAAAAACTGTTTTTT. Protein: CSAREGGVGEKLFF.

This clonotype was seen ten or more times. V is TRBV10-2 and J is TRBJ2-3; D gene ambiguous. The CDR3 contains 14 residues. V was trimmed by 5 bases and J by 2 bases, leaving 11 bases between them. The germline CDR1 and CDR2 sequences are WSHSY and SAAADI. This CDR3 reads CASSPSRTTDTQYF. The CDR3, as DNA: TGCGCCAGCAGTCCCTCCCGAACCACAGATACGCAGTATTTT.

This clonotype was counted many times. The chain has TRBV19 and TRBJ1-1; D remains ambiguous. This CDR3 has 14 amino acids. CDR1 LNHDA and CDR2 SQIVND come from the germline V gene (reference sequence). V was pared by 7 bases and J by 1 base, with 13 bases between. CDR3 DNA sequence: TGTGCCAGTACTCCATCGATAGGGAACACTGAAGCTTTCTTT. This encodes CASTPSIGNTEAFF.

The sample holds many counts of this clonotype. The chain joins TRBV3-1 to TRBJ2-2, with TRBD2 matching 8 bases. The germline V gene encodes CDR1 LGHDT and CDR2 YNNKEL (reference sequence). V gave up 1 base and J gave up 2 bases; unmatched junction bases: 0. This CDR3 has 15 amino acids. CDR3 sequence: CASSQVAGNTGELFF. The CDR3 bases are TGTGCCAGCAGCCAAGTAGCGGGAAACACCGGGGAGCTGTTTTTT.

In this sample, this clonotype turned up many times. V gene TRBV2 combines with J gene TRBJ1-5; no reliable D call. Germline CDR1 reads SNHLY; CDR2 reads FYNNEI. Trimming took 7 bases from V and 9 from J, leaving 16 bases between them. CDR3 length: 13 residues. CDR3 protein: CASMPQRERPQHF. CDR3 in DNA: TGTGCCAGCATGCCCCAAAGAGAAAGGCCCCAGCATTTT.

This clonotype was recorded at least ten times. V is TRBV30 and J is TRBJ2-5; the D gene could be TRBD1 or TRBD2 (6 bases each). Per the germline V gene, CDR1 is GTSNPN and CDR2 is SVGIG (reference sequence). CDR3 length equals 13 residues. Trimming shortened V by 3 bases and J by 4 bases, and 12 bases separated the two germline ends. Here the CDR3 DNA reads TGTGCCTGGAGAATGGGGGGCAGAGAGACCCAGTACTTC. As protein: CAWRMGGRETQYF.

This clonotype was seen ten or more times. This chain connects TRBV20-1 to TRBJ2-1; 9 nucleotides match TRBD2. CDR3 length: 16 amino acids. The germline gives CDR1 DFQATT, CDR2 SNEGSKA (reference sequence). Trimming took 1 base from V and 0 from J; bases not matched to a gene: 4. The CDR3 nucleotides are TGCAGTGCTAGAGGGCGGGAGGGGCGCTCCTACAATGAGCAGTTCTTC. This sequence encodes CSARGREGRSYNEQFF.

This clonotype appeared a few times. The genes are TRBV7-9 and TRBJ1-4; D is perhaps TRBD1 (5 bases). This CDR3 contains 14 residues. Germline V gene data show CDR1 as SEHNR and CDR2 as FQNEAQ (reference sequence). Trimming cost V 3 bases and J 6 bases, with 11 bases left between them. DNA for the CDR3: TGTGCCAGCAGCTTGGGACCCCAATATGAAAAACTGTTTTTT. Translation: CASSLGPQYEKLFF.

This clonotype came up many times. The chain uses TRBV19 and TRBJ1-2; 7 nucleotides line up with TRBD1. The germline gives CDR1 LNHDA, CDR2 SQIVND (reference sequence). This CDR3 region has 15 residues. The V segment lost 5 bases and the J segment 2 bases; nucleotides outside the gene matches: 8. Here the CDR3 DNA reads TGTGCCAGTAGTCCGCTGGACAGGACGAACTATGGCTACACCTTC. Translating it yields CASSPLDRTNYGYTF.

This clonotype was detected ten times or more. The genes are TRBV12-5 and TRBJ2-5; D is unclear. V was clipped by 2 bases and J by 2 bases, with 9 bases between them. CDR1 is LGHNT and CDR2 is FRNRAP in the germline V gene. This CDR3 has 14 amino acids. The CDR3 is CASGLTDGQETQYF. The CDR3 DNA reads TGTGCTAGTGGTTTGACCGACGGTCAAGAGACCCAGTACTTC.

This chain links TRBV12-3 or TRBV12-4 with TRBJ2-7; D not certain. This CDR3 spans 14 amino acids. Trimming cost V 7 bases and J 0 bases, with 13 bases left between them. CDR3 in DNA: TGTGCCAGCACCGTGAACCCTAACTCCTACGAGCAGTACTTC. This encodes CASTVNPNSYEQYF.

This clonotype was counted at least ten times. This chain joins TRBV29-1 and TRBJ2-1; 7 bases are shared with TRBD2. The CDR3 runs 14 residues. The germline V gene has CDR1 SQVTM and CDR2 ANQGSEA. The V and J ends lost 5 bases and 0 bases, in that order; junction bases with no gene match: 4. Here the CDR3 reads CSVIRGSSYNEQFF. The CDR3 DNA is TGCAGCGTTATACGCGGGAGCTCCTACAATGAGCAGTTCTTC.

This clonotype was seen more than once but under ten times. This chain uses TRBV12-3 or TRBV12-4 with TRBJ2-1; TRBD1 agrees at 8 bases. The CDR3 loop spans 15 amino acids. The V and J ends lost 7 bases and 4 bases, in that order; junction bases with no gene match: 9. The CDR3 DNA is TGTGCCAGCAACGCTGGACAGGGTCCGTACAATGAGCAGTTCTTC. Its protein product is CASNAGQGPYNEQFF.

This clonotype was recorded at least ten times. The chain combines TRBV30 with TRBJ2-3; 11 bases line up with TRBD1. Germline V lookup: CDR1 GTSNPN, CDR2 SVGIG (reference sequence). This CDR3 is 17 amino acids long. V gave up 3 bases and J gave up 7 bases; unmatched junction bases: 15. For the CDR3, the DNA is TGTGCCTGGAGGCGGCCGGGACAGGGGGTTTTAGGAAATACGCAGTATTTT. Translated: CAWRRPGQGVLGNTQYF.

This clonotype appeared many times. The chain uses TRBV5-1 and TRBJ2-3, with 10 bases matching TRBD1. Germline loops: CDR1 SGHRS, CDR2 YFSETQ. The ends lost 1 base at V and 3 bases at J; junction bases unmatched: 8. The CDR3 has 17 amino acids. The CDR3 DNA sequence: TGCGCCAGCAGCTTGACCCCTCCGGGACAGGGGACAGATACGCAGTATTTT. Its translation is CASSLTPPGQGTDTQYF.

This clonotype was counted many times. This chain connects TRBV16 to TRBJ1-6; a possible D gene is TRBD1 (5 bases). CDR3 size: 17 residues. CDR1 and CDR2 (germline): KGHSY, FQNENV. The V end was cut by 2 bases, the J end by 5 bases, with 16 bases between. This CDR3 is CASSQTVARADNSPLHF. DNA of the CDR3: TGTGCCAGCAGCCAAACCGTGGCCAGGGCAGATAATTCACCCCTCCACTTT.

This clonotype was observed many times. The genes are TRBV19 and TRBJ2-2; 10 nucleotides align to TRBD1. CDR3 size: 16 residues. Germline trimming cut 3 bases from V and 6 bases from J; bases unmatched to any gene: 7. CDR1 is LNHDA and CDR2 is SQIVND in the germline V gene (reference sequence). This CDR3 is CASSMLGQGTAGELFF. Written as DNA, the CDR3 is TGTGCCAGTAGTATGTTGGGACAGGGGACCGCCGGGGAGCTGTTTTTT.

This clonotype was counted many times. The chain combines TRBV12-3 or TRBV12-4 with TRBJ2-5; D unresolved. V lost 5 bases and J 1 base, leaving 8 bases between the germline ends. The CDR3 extends over 13 amino acids. The CDR3 here is CASSKPLQETQYF. The CDR3 DNA sequence: TGTGCCAGCAGTAAGCCACTCCAAGAGACCCAGTACTTC.

This clonotype was detected many times. The junction shows a germline mismatch at one end, possibly a read error. This chain joins TRBV19 and TRBJ1-2, with D uncertain. The germline V gene has CDR1 LNHDA and CDR2 SQIVND (reference sequence). The CDR3 extends over 12 amino acids. The CDR3 here is CASSPGIYGCTF. The CDR3 region has the DNA TGTGCCAGTAGCCCCGGGATCTATGGCTGCACCTTC. Looking up the rest from reference TRBV19 and TRBJ1-2 gives the full variable domain: DGGITQSPKYLFRKEGQNVTLSCEQNLNHDAMYWYRQDPGQGLRLIYYSQIVNDFQKGDIAEGYSVSREKKESFPLTVTSAQKNPTAFYLCASSPGIYGCTFGSGTRLTVV.

This clonotype has just a few counts. An end of the junction differs from the germline gene, which may be a read error. The chain has TRBV7-9 and TRBJ2-2; TRBD1 might be the D (5 bases). The CDR3 has 16 amino acids. Germline V gene lookup returns CDR1 SEHNR and CDR2 FQNEAQ (reference sequence). The CDR3 DNA is TGTGCCAGCAGCTTTAACAGGAAAGGGAACATCGGGGAGCTGTTTTTT. Translating gives CASSFNRKGNIGELFF. The full variable domain, its missing parts supplied by reference TRBV7-9 and TRBJ2-2, is DTGVSQNPRHKITKRGQNVTFRCDPISEHNRLYWYRQTLGQGPEFLTYFQNEAQLEKSRLLSDRFSAERPKGSFSTLEIQRTEQGDSAMYLCASSFNRKGNIGELFFGEGSRLTVL.

This clonotype was observed a few times. CDR3 nucleotides: TGCAGTGCTAGAGATCCCTCGGCCCAAGAGGAGAACACTGAAGCTTTCTTT. Protein product: CSARDPSAQEENTEAFF. V gene TRBV20-1 combines with J gene TRBJ1-1, with D hard to call. Trimming left V 0 bases short and J 1 base short, with 18 bases between. Germline CDR1 and CDR2: DFQATT and SNEGSKA (reference sequence). CDR3 length: 17 residues.

This chain joins TRBV11-1 and TRBJ2-1; TRBD2 matches at 10 bases. Unmatched junction bases numbered 5, after V lost 1 base and J lost 2 bases. The CDR3 loop spans 17 amino acids. Germline V gene data show CDR1 as SGHAT and CDR2 as FQDESV (reference sequence). The CDR3 region is CASSLGSGRAPYNEQFF. For the CDR3, the DNA is TGTGCCAGCAGCTTAGGAAGCGGGAGGGCCCCCTACAATGAGCAGTTCTTC.